A selection of T cell receptor beta chains follows, all from one sample in a study of cytomegalovirus exposure and HLA in healthy donors. Profiled with immunoSEQ multiplex PCR; TCRdb holds only in-frame clones, not every one. The data contain about 180,000 clones, 80% of them singletons. Sequenced input: PBMCs. These TCRs come from a man aged 35 to 55 in good health and CMV-seronegative. The CDR3 runs from the conserved cysteine through the conserved F or W. A D gene is named only where the DNA matches it firmly. Size tells how often a clone was seen (once, few, many) or the class of an expanded clone, and some rows leave it out.

D gene	V gene	J gene	clone size	CDR3 DNA	CDR3 protein
TRBD1	TRBV9	TRBJ1-1	.	TGTGCCAGCAGCGCCCAGGGGGCGGACACTGAAGCTTTCTTT	CASSAQGADTEAFF
.	TRBV10-1	TRBJ2-7	.	TGCGCCAGCAGTGAGTCGCCGACTATGGACTTCCCCGAGCAGTACTTC	CASSESPTMDFPEQYF
.	TRBV19	TRBJ2-6	.	TGTGCCAGTAGTACGGACTCAGGCTCTGGGGCCAACGTCCTGACTTTC	CASSTDSGSGANVLTF
TRBD2	TRBV7-2	TRBJ2-1	.	TGTGCCAGCAGCTTTTGGCAGGGGCGGGACGGGAGGGACAATGAGCAGTTCTTC	CASSFWQGRDGRDNEQFF
.	TRBV6-1	TRBJ1-1	.	TGTGCCAGCAGTGAAGCTACAGGGCAGCGGGCTTTCTTT	CASSEATGQRAFF
TRBD2	TRBV9	TRBJ2-3	.	TGTGCCAGCAGCGTCTCTAGCGGCTCGCGCACAGATACGCAGTATTTT	CASSVSSGSRTDTQYF
TRBD1	TRBV11-3	TRBJ2-3	.	TGTGCCAGCAGCTTTACCACAGGGGGCGGGCAAGATACGCAGTATTTT	CASSFTTGGGQDTQYF
TRBD1	TRBV4-3	TRBJ1-5	.	TGCGCCAGCAGCCTAGGGACAGGGGGCGAACAGCCCCAGCATTTT	CASSLGTGGEQPQHF
.	TRBV29-1	TRBJ1-2	.	TGCAGCGTTGAACAGGAGGATGGCTACACCTTC	CSVEQEDGYTF
.	TRBV18	TRBJ2-7	.	TGTGCCAGCTCACCACCGTTTAGCGGATCTCCCTACGAGCAGTACTTC	CASSPPFSGSPYEQYF
TRBD1	TRBV9	TRBJ2-6	.	TGTGCCAGCAGCCCGCGAACAGGGGGGCTGGGAGGGGCCAACGTCCTGACTTTC	CASSPRTGGLGGANVLTF
.	TRBV5-6	TRBJ1-6	.	TGTGCCAGCAGAAGCCGGAATTCACCCCTCCACTTT	CASRSRNSPLHF
.	TRBV4-1	TRBJ1-2	.	TGCGCCAGCAGTTCTGGCCCAGGCGGGGGGCTAAACTATGGCTACACCTTC	CASSSGPGGGLNYGYTF
.	TRBV9	TRBJ2-7	.	TGTGCCAGCAGCGCCCTCGCGGGGTGGAGGTACGAGCAGTACTTC	CASSALAGWRYEQYF
.	TRBV29-1	TRBJ2-1	few	TGCAGCGTTGAAGACCCCGGGAGAGTCTACAATGAGCAGTTCTTC	CSVEDPGRVYNEQFF
.	TRBV11-2	TRBJ1-2	.	TGTGCCAGCAGCTTTAGTTCGGCTCCGGGTGGCTACACCTTC	CASSFSSAPGGYTF
TRBD1	TRBV11-2	TRBJ2-7	.	TGTGCCAGCAGCTTGGGCCGGGACAGAAGCTCCTACGAGCAGTACTTC	CASSLGRDRSSYEQYF
TRBD1	TRBV9	TRBJ2-1	.	TGTGCCTCGGGACAGGGGCATGAGCAGTTCTTC	CASGQGHEQFF
.	TRBV2	TRBJ1-6	.	TGTGCCAGCACCCCGCTACGAGCCGATTCACCCCTCCACTTT	CASTPLRADSPLHF
TRBD1	TRBV27	TRBJ2-7	.	TGTGCCAGCAGTTTATGGGACAGACCCTACGAGCAGTACTTC	CASSLWDRPYEQYF
.	TRBV30	TRBJ1-1	.	TGTGCCTGGAGTGTAAGGGGGAGCACTGAAGCTTTCTTT	CAWSVRGSTEAFF
.	TRBV28	TRBJ1-2	.	TGTGCCAGCAGTTTACGGGGTTCTGGCTACACCTTC	CASSLRGSGYTF
TRBD1	TRBV6-1	TRBJ1-5	.	TGTGCCAGCAGCGGACAGGACAATCAGCCCCAGCATTTT	CASSGQDNQPQHF
TRBD1	TRBV5-4	TRBJ2-1	.	TGTGCCAGCAGCATCGGGACAGTCAATGAGCAGTTCTTC	CASSIGTVNEQFF
.	TRBV18	TRBJ1-2	.	TGTGCCAGCTCACCAAAGGAGGGTTCGGGTGGCTACACCTTC	CASSPKEGSGGYTF
.	TRBV30	TRBJ2-2	.	TGTGCCTGGAGTGTACTGGGAGGTACCGGGGAGCTGTTTTTT	CAWSVLGGTGELFF
TRBD2	TRBV5-6	TRBJ2-1	.	TGTGCCAGCATCCCGACTAGCGGCTCCTACAATGAGCAGTTCTTC	CASIPTSGSYNEQFF
.	TRBV5-4	TRBJ2-1	.	TGTGCCAGCAGCTTTGGCGGTGAGCAGTTCTTC	CASSFGGEQFF
TRBD1	TRBV7-9	TRBJ1-1	.	TGTGCCAGCAGCCAGGACAGGGGGCCAGGTGAAGCTTTCTTT	CASSQDRGPGEAFF